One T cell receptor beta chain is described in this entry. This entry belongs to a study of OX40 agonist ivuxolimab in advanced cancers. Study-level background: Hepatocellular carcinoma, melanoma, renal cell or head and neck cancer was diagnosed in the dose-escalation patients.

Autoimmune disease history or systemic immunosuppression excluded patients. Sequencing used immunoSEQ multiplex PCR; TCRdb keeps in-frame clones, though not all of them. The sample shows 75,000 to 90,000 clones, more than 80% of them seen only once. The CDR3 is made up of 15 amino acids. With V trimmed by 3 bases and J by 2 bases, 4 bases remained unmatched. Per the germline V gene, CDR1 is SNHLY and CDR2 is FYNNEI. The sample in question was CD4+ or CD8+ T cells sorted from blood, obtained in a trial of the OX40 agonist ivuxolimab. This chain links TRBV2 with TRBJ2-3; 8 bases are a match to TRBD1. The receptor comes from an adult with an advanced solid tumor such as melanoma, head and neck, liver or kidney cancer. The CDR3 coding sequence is TGTGCCAGCAGTGAGGGGGGACAGGACACAGATACGCAGTATTTT. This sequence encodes CASSEGGQDTDTQYF.